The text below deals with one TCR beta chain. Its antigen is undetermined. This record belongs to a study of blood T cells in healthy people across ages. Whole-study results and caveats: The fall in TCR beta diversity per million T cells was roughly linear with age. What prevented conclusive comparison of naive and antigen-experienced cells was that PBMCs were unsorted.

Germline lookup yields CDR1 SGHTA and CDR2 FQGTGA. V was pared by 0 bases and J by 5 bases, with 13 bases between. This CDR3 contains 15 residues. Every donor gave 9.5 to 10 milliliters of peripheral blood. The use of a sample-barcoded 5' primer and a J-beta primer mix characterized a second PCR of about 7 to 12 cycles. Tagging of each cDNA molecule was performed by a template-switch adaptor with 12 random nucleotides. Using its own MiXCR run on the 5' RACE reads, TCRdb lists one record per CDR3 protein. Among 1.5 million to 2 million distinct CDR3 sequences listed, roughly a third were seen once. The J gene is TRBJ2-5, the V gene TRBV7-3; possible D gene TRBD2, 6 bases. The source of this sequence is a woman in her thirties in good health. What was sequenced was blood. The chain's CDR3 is CASSLTYGGVETQYF. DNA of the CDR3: TGTGCCAGCAGCTTAACGTATGGAGGGGTGGAGACCCAGTACTTC.